This TCR beta chain came from a study of beta chain features in type 1 diabetes. Study-level findings and limits: TCRB rearrangement may or may not be influenced by HLA type; here this remained unresolved. Compared to healthy donors, patients appeared to have naive, central memory and Treg TCRB repertoires that were more alike.

Every donor provided one heparinised blood draw, which averaged about 110 mL. Expressed TCRB transcripts were sequenced because the isolated RNA had all been reverse transcribed beforehand. Sequenced by immunoSEQ multiplex PCR; TCRdb stores in-frame clones only, minus some. This sample has 860,000 or so clones; about 17% occur once, and the top ten carry 0.023%. There are 13 residues in the CDR3. Germline CDR1 and CDR2: SEHNR and FQNEAQ (reference sequence). Trimming pared 5 bases from V and 4 bases from J, leaving 11 bases between. In the case of this clone: Its antigen is undetermined. Additional DNA sequences in this sample encode the identical CDR3.

The specimen was naive CD4+ T cells from blood. This TCR was sampled from a young woman in good health. The rearrangement joins TRBV7-9 to TRBJ2-5; D may be TRBD2 (6 bases). CDR3 protein: CASSPGGAETQYF. The CDR3 DNA follows: TGTGCCAGCAGCCCTGGCGGGGCAGAGACCCAGTACTTC. The variable domain in full, completed from reference TRBV7-9 and TRBJ2-5, reads DTGVSQNPRHKITKRGQNVTFRCDPISEHNRLYWYRQTLGQGPEFLTYFQNEAQLEKSRLLSDRFSAERPKGSFSTLEIQRTEQGDSAMYLCASSPGGAETQYFGPGTRLLVL.